This TCR beta chain came from a study of blood T cell repertoires in COVID-19. About the study: The United States, Italy and Spain were the sources of the acute and convalescent COVID-19 samples. PBMCs, B-cell-depleted T cells, or T cells provided the cDNA or gDNA that made up the material.

The authors' processing: It was from reference gene primer amplification that nucleated cell counts were estimated. Produced via immunoSEQ multiplex PCR; TCRdb's table is partial and in-frame only. Clonal size and the V and J genes are those of that table, whereas D and trimming came from the DNA. Found here are 45,000 to 55,000 clones, over 75% of them singletons; the top ten hold around 10%. The CDR3 is 16 residues long. Germline V CDR1 and CDR2: SGHTA, FQGNSA. Trimming left V 3 bases short and J 0 bases short, with 13 bases between. Patients of the Seattle cohort, enrolled during active infection, were followed longitudinally.

The genes are TRBV7-2 and TRBJ2-3; no definite D call. The specimen was peripheral blood. The receptor comes from an elderly man with COVID-19, enrolled during active disease. The CDR3: CASSFLNPASTDTQYF. The CDR3 DNA follows: TGTGCCAGCAGCTTCCTAAATCCCGCTAGCACAGATACGCAGTATTTT.